Each of the 8 T cell receptor beta chains below was sequenced from the same sample in a study of CD8+CD57+ T cells in acquired aplastic anemia. Genomic DNA served as template for TCR beta VDJ and CDR3 profiling. In TCRdb, the reads were re-called with MiXCR into one record per CDR3 protein. This sample has 200,000 to 250,000 distinct CDR3 sequences, with around 63% found just once. Sequencing was carried out using sorted CD4+, CD8+, or CD8+CD57+ T cells (not recorded which) from PBMCs. The source is a human donor in good health.

The chain uses TRBV2 and TRBJ1-1; D is undetermined. V lost 6 bases and J 1 base, leaving 12 bases between the germline ends. This CDR3 is 14 amino acids long. Germline loops: CDR1 SNHLY, CDR2 FYNNEI. The CDR3 spells CASSGIGANTEAFF. The CDR3 DNA reads TGTGCCAGCAGCGGGATAGGAGCGAACACTGAAGCTTTCTTT.

This clonotype was seen a single time. The J gene is TRBJ2-5, the V gene TRBV20-1, with D possibly being TRBD1 (5 bases). The V and J ends lost 6 bases and 5 bases respectively, with 13 bases between them. CDR1 and CDR2 from the germline V gene are DFQATT and SNEGSKA (reference sequence). CDR3 length: 12 amino acids. CDR3 coding DNA: TGCAGTGCGGCAAGGGGCAGCGAGACCCAGTACTTC. This translates into CSAARGSETQYF.

This clonotype has at least ten counts. The chain is built from TRBV7-9 and TRBJ2-7, with TRBD1 identical over 9 bases. The germline gives CDR1 SEHNR, CDR2 FQNEAQ (reference sequence). The J segment lost 3 bases and the V segment lost 4 bases, leaving 10 bases of the junction unmatched. The CDR3 spans 16 residues. CDR3 sequence reads: CASSSSRDRAVYEQYF. CDR3 DNA: TGTGCCAGCAGCTCCAGTCGGGACAGGGCAGTCTACGAGCAGTACTTC.

The V gene is TRBV12-5, the J gene TRBJ2-7; D is uncertain. Germline CDR1 is LGHNT and CDR2 is FRNRAP. This CDR3 has 16 amino acids. The ends were cut back, 0 bases at V and 2 bases at J, with 14 bases in the middle. In DNA, the CDR3 is TGTGCTAGTGGTTTGGTCCTTGGGGAAGAGCCCTACGAGCAGTACTTC. It yields the protein CASGLVLGEEPYEQYF.

The V and J genes are TRBV25-1 and TRBJ2-7; D ambiguous. Trimming took off 8 bases at V and 0 bases at J, with 17 bases between the two ends. CDR3 size: 15 residues. Germline V gene sequence: CDR1 MGHDK, CDR2 SYGVNS. Here the CDR3 DNA reads TGTGCCAGCTCCGAGGTCGCTACGTACTCCTACGAGCAGTACTTC. It translates to CASSEVATYSYEQYF.

This clonotype was picked up many times. V usage is TRBV7-8 and J usage is TRBJ1-5; the match to TRBD1 covers 9 bases. The CDR3 runs to 15 residues. Germline CDR1 is SGHVS and CDR2 is FQNEAQ. Unmatched junction bases numbered 1, after V lost 3 bases and J lost 1 base. The chain's CDR3 is CASSFDRGSNQPQHF. As DNA, the CDR3 is TGTGCCAGCAGCTTTGACAGGGGGAGCAATCAGCCCCAGCATTTT.

The sample holds many counts of this clonotype. The chain couples TRBV20-1 to TRBJ1-5; tentatively, D is TRBD1 (5 bases). The CDR3 sequence is 16 residues long. Trimming stripped 1 base from V and 0 bases from J, with 13 bases between. The germline V gene has CDR1 DFQATT and CDR2 SNEGSKA (reference sequence). This CDR3 reads CSARALQEYSNQPQHF. In nucleotides, the CDR3 is TGCAGTGCTAGAGCTCTACAGGAGTATAGCAATCAGCCCCAGCATTTT.

The chain employs TRBV12-3 or TRBV12-4 and TRBJ1-1; the D is unclear. V was pared by 7 bases and J by 0 bases, with 9 bases between. The CDR3 loop spans 13 amino acids. This CDR3 is CASTSPVNTEAFF. DNA of the CDR3: TGTGCCAGCACCTCCCCAGTGAACACTGAAGCTTTCTTT.